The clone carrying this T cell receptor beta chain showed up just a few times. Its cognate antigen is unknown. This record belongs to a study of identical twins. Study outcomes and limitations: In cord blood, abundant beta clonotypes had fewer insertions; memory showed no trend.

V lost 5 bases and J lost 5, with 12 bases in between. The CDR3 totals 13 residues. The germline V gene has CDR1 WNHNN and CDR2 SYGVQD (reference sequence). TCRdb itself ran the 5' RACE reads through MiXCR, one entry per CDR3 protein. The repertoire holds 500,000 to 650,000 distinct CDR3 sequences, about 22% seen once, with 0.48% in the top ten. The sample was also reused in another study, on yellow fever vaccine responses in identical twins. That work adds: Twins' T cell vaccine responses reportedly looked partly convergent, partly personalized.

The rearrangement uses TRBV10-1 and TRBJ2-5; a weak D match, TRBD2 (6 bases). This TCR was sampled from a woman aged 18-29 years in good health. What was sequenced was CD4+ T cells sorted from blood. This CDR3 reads CASSRDWTETQYF. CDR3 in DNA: TGCGCCAGCAGTAGGGACTGGACGGAGACCCAGTACTTC.